This T cell receptor beta chain was captured in a study of blood T cell repertoires in COVID-19. The authors' processing: How many nucleated cells were present was estimated from reference gene primer amplification. Produced via immunoSEQ multiplex PCR; TCRdb's table is partial and in-frame only. That table gives V, J and clone size, and the DNA gave D and trimming. The sample holds 200,000 to 300,000 clones, 70% to 85% seen once. The length of the CDR3 is 13 residues. The V gene's germline CDR1 is MDHEN and CDR2 SYDVKM. V lost 6 bases, J lost 5 bases, and 6 bases stayed unmatched. The sequence derives from a woman of 80 years or more with acute or convalescent COVID-19. Material: peripheral blood. The J gene is TRBJ1-2, the V gene TRBV28, with TRBD1 matching 7 bases. The CDR3 sequence is CASRPTGRYGYTF. CDR3 nucleotide sequence: TGTGCCAGCAGGCCGACAGGGCGGTATGGCTACACCTTC.